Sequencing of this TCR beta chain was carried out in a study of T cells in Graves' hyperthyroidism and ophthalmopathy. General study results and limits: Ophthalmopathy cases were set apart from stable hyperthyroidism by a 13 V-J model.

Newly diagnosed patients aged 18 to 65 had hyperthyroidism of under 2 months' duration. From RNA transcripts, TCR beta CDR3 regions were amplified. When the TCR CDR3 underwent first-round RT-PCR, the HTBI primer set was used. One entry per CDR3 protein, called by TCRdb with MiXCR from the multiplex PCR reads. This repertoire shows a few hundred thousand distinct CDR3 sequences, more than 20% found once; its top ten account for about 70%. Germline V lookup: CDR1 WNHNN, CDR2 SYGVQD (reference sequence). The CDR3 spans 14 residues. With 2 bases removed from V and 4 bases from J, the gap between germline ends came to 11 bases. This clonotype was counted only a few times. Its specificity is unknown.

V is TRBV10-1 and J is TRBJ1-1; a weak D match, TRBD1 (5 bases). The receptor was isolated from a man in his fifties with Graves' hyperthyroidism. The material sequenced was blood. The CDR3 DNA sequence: TGCGCCAGCAGTGAGGAGGAAAGGGGCACTGAAGCTTTCTTT. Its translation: CASSEEERGTEAFF.